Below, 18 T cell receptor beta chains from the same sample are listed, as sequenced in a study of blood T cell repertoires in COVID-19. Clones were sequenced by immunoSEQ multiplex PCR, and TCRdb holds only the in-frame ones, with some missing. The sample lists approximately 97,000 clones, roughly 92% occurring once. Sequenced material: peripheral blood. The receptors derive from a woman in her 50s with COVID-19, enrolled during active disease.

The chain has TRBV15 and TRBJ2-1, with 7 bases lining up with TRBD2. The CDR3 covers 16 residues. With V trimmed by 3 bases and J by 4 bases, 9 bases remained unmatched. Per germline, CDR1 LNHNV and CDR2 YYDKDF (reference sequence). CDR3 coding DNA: TGTGCCACCAGCAGCCGGGGAGGGTTGCGTTACAATGAGCAGTTCTTC. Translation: CATSSRGGLRYNEQFF.

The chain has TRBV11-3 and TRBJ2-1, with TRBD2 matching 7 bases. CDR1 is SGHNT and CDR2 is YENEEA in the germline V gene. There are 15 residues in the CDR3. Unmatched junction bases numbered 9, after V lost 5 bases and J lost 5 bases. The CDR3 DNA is TGTGCCAGCAGCCCAGCCGGGACTATAAACAATGAGCAGTTCTTC. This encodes CASSPAGTINNEQFF.

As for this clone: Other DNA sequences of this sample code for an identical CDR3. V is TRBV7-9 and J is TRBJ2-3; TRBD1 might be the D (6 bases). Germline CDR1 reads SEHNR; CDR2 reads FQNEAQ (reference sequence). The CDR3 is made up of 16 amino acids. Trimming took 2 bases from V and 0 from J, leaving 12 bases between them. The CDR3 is CASSLSRGTSTDTQYF. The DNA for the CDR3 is TGTGCCAGCAGCTTATCGAGGGGGACGAGCACAGATACGCAGTATTTT.

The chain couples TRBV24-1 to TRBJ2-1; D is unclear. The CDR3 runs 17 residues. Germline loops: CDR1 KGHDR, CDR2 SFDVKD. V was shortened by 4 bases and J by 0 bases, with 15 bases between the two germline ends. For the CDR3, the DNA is TGTGCCACCAGTGACACCGGTTCTCGGAGCTCCTACAATGAGCAGTTCTTC. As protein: CATSDTGSRSSYNEQFF.

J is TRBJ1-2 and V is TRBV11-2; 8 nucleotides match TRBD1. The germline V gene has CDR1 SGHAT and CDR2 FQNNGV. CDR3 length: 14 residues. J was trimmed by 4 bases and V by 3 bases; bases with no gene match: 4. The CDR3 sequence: CASSFTGTGYGYTF. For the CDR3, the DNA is TGTGCCAGCAGCTTCACCGGGACAGGCTATGGCTACACCTTC. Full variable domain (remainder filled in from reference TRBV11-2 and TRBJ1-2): EAGVAQSPRYKIIEKRQSVAFWCNPISGHATLYWYQQILGQGPKLLIQFQNNGVVDDSQLPKDRFSAERLKGVDSTLKIQPAKLEDSAVYLCASSFTGTGYGYTFGSGTRLTVV.

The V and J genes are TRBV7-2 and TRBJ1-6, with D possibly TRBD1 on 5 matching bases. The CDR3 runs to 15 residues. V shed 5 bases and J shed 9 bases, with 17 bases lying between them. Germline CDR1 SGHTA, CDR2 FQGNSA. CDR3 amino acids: CASSDGGRGISPLHF. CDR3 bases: TGTGCCAGCAGCGACGGAGGGAGGGGAATTTCACCCCTCCACTTT.

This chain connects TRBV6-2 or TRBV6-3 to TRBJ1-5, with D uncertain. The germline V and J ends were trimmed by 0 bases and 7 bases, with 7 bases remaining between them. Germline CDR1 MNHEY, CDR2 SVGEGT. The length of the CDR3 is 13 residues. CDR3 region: CASSYSRLQPQHF. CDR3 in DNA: TGTGCCAGCAGTTACTCGCGGTTGCAGCCCCAGCATTTT.

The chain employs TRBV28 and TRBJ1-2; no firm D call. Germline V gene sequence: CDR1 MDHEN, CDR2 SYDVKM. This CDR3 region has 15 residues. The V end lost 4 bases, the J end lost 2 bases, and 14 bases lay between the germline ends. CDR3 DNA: TGTGCCAGCAGTTATGTGGGCTCTTTAAACTATGGCTACACCTTC. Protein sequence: CASSYVGSLNYGYTF.

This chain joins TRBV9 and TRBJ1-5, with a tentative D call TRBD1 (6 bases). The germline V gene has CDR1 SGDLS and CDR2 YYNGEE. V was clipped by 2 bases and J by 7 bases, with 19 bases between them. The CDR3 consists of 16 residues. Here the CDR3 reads CASSVGPTGIGQPQHF. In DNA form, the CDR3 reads TGTGCCAGCAGCGTGGGGCCCACAGGGATCGGACAGCCCCAGCATTTT.

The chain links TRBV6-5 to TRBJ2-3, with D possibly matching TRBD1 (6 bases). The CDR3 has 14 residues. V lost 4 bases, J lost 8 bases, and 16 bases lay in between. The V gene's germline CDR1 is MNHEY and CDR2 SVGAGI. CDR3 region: CASSLGGPSPTQYF. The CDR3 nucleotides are TGTGCCAGCAGTTTAGGGGGACCCTCACCTACGCAGTATTTT.

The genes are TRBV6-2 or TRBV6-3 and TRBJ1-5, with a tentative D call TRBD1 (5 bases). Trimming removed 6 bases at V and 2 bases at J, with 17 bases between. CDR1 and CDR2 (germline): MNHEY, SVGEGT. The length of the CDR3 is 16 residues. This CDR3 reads CASSQGLQTGNQPQHF. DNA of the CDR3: TGTGCCAGCAGCCAGGGACTCCAAACGGGCAATCAGCCCCAGCATTTT.

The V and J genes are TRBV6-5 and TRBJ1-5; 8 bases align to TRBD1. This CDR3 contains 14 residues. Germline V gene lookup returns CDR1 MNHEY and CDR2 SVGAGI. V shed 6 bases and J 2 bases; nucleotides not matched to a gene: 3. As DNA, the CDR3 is TGTGCCAGCAGAACGGACAGGGGCAATCAGCCCCAGCATTTT. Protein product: CASRTDRGNQPQHF.

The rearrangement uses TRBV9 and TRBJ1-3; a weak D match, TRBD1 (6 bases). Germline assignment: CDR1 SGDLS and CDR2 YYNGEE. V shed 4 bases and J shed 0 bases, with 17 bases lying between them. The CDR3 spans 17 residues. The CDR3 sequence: CASSPDPDSISGNTIYF. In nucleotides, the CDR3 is TGTGCCAGCAGCCCAGATCCGGACAGTATCTCTGGAAACACCATATATTTT.

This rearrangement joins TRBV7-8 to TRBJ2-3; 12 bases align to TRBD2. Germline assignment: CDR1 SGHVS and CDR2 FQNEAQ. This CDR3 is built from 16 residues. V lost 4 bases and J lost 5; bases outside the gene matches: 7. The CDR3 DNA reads TGTGCCAGCAGCTCCCGGACTAGCGGGGCCGGAGATACGCAGTATTTT. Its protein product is CASSSRTSGAGDTQYF.

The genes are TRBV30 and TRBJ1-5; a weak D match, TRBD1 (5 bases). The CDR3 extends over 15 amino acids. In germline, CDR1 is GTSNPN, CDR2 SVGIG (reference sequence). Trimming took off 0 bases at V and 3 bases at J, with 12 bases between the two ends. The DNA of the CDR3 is TGTGCCTGGAGTGTATACGGGGGACCCAATCAGCCCCAGCATTTT. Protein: CAWSVYGGPNQPQHF.

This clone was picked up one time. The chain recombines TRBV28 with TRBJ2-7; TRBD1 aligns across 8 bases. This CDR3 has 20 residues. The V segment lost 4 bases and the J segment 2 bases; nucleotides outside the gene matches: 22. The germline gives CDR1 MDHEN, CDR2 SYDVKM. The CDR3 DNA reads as TGTGCCAGCAGTTCTCCGTGGAGGGACAGGACTTTATTGCTCGCCTACGAGCAGTACTTC. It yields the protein CASSSPWRDRTLLLAYEQYF. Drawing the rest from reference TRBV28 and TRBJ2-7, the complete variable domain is DVKVTQSSRYLVKRTGEKVFLECVQDMDHENMFWYRQDPGLGLRLIYFSYDVKMKEKGDIPEGYSVSREKKERFSLILESASTNQTSMYLCASSSPWRDRTLLLAYEQYFGPGTRLTVT.

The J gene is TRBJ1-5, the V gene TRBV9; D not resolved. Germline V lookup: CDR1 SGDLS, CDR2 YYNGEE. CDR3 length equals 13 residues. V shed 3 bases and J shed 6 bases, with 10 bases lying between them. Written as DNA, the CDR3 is TGTGCCAGCAGCGGAGGGTTGGGTCAGCCCCAGCATTTT. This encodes CASSGGLGQPQHF.

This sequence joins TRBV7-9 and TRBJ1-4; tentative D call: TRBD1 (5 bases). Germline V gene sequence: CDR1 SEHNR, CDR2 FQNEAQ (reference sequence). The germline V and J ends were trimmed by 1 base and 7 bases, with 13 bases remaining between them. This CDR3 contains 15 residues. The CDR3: CASSLGGGVGEKLFF. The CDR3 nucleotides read TGTGCCAGCAGCTTAGGGGGCGGTGTTGGTGAAAAACTGTTTTTT.